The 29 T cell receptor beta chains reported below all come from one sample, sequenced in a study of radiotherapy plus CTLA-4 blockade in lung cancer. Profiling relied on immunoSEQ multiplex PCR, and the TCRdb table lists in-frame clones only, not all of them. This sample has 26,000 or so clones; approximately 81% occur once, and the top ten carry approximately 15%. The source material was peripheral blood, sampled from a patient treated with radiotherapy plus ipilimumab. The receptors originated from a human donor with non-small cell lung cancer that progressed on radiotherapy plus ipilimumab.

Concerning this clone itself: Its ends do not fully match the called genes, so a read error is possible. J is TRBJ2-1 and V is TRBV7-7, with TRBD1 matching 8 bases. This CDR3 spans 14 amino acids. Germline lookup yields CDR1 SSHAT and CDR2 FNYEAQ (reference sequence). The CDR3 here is CASSLAQGANEQFF. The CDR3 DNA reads TGTGCTAGCAGCCTCGCGCAGGGGGCCAATGAGCAGTTCTTC.

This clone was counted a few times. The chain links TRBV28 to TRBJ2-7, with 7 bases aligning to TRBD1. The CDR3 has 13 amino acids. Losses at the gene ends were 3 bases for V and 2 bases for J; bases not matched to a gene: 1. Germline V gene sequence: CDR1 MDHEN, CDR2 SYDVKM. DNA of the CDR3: TGTGCCAGCAGTTTTCAGGGGGCCTACGAGCAGTACTTC. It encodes CASSFQGAYEQYF.

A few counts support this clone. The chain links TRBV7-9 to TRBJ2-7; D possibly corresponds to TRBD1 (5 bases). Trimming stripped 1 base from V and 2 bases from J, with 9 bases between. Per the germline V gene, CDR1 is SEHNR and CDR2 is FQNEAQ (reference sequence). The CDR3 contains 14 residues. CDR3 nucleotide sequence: TGTGCCAGCAGCTTAGTCGGCAGGGCCTACGAGCAGTACTTC. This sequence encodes CASSLVGRAYEQYF.

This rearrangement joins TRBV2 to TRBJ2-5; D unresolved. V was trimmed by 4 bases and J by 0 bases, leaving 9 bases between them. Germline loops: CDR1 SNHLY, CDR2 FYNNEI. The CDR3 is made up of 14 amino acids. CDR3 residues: CASSGLQYQETQYF. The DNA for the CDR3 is TGTGCCAGCAGTGGCCTCCAGTACCAAGAGACCCAGTACTTC.

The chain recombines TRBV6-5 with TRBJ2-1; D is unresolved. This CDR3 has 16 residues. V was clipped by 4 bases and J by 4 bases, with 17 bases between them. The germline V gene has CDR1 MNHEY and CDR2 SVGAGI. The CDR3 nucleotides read TGTGCCAGCAGTTCTCGGACGCCTGATGCTTACAATGAGCAGTTCTTC. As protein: CASSSRTPDAYNEQFF.

Here the CDR3 reads CASSPSPGQGTLSADTQYF. Written as DNA, the CDR3 is TGTGCCAGTAGTCCATCACCGGGACAGGGAACTCTTAGCGCAGATACGCAGTATTTT. The chain employs TRBV19 and TRBJ2-3, with 9 nucleotides matching TRBD1. This CDR3 has 19 amino acids. CDR1 is LNHDA and CDR2 is SQIVND in the germline V gene (reference sequence). The J segment lost 4 bases and the V segment lost 5 bases, leaving 19 bases of the junction unmatched.

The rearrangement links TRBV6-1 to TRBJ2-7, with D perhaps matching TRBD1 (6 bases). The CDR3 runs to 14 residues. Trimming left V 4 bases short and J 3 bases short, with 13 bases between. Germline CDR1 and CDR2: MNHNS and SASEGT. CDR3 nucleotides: TGTGCCAGCAGTGGGAGGACAGTTATCTACGAGCAGTACTTC. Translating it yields CASSGRTVIYEQYF.

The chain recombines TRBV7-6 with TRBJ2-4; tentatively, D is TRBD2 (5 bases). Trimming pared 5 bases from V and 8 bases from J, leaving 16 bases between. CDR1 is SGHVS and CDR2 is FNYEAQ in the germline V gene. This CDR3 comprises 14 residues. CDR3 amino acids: CASSGERVVDIQYF. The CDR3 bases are TGTGCCAGCAGCGGGGAGAGGGTTGTGGACATTCAGTACTTC.

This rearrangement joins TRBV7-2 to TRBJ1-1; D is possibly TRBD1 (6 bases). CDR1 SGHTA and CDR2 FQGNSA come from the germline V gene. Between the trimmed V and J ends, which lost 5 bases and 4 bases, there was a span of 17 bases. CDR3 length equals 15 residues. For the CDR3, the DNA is TGTGCCAGCAGCCCTATGGGGACATCGACCACTGAAGCTTTCTTT. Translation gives CASSPMGTSTTEAFF.

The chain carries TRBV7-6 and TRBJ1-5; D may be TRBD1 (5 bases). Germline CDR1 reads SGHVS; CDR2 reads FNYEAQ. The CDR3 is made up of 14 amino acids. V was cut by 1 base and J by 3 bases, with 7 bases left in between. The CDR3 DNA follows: TGTGCCAGCAGCTTAGGACAGTACAATCAGCCCCAGCATTTT. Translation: CASSLGQYNQPQHF. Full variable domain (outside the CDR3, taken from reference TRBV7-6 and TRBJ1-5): GAGVSQSPRYKVTKRGQDVALRCDPISGHVSLYWYRQALGQGPEFLTYFNYEAQQDKSGLPNDRFSAERPEGSISTLTIQRTEQRDSAMYRCASSLGQYNQPQHFGDGTRLSIL.

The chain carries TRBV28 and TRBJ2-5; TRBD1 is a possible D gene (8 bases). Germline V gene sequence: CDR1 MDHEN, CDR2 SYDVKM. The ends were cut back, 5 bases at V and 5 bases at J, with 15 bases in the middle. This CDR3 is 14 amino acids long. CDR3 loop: CASSNNRGGETQYF. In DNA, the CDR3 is TGTGCCAGCAGTAATAACAGGGGGGGGGAGACCCAGTACTTC.

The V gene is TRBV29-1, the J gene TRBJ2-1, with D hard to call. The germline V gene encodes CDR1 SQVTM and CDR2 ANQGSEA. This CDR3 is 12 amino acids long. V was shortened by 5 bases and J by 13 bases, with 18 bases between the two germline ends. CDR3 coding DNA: TGCAGCGTTCTTTGGACCCAAACCAACCAGTTCTTC. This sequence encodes CSVLWTQTNQFF.

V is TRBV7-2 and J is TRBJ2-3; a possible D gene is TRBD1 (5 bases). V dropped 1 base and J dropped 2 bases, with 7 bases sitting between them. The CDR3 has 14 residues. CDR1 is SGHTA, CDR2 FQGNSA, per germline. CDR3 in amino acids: CASSLGGFTDTQYF. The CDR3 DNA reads TGTGCCAGCAGCTTAGGGGGCTTCACAGATACGCAGTATTTT.

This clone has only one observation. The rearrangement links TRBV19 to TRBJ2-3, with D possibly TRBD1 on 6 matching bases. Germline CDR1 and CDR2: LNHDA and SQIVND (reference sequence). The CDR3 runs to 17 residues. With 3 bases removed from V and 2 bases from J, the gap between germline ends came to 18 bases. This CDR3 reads CASSIGGGGSITDTQYF. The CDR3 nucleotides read TGTGCCAGTAGTATCGGAGGTGGGGGCTCGATCACAGATACGCAGTATTTT. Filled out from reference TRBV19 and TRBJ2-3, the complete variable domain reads DGGITQSPKYLFRKEGQNVTLSCEQNLNHDAMYWYRQDPGQGLRLIYYSQIVNDFQKGDIAEGYSVSREKKESFPLTVTSAQKNPTAFYLCASSIGGGGSITDTQYFGPGTRLTVL.

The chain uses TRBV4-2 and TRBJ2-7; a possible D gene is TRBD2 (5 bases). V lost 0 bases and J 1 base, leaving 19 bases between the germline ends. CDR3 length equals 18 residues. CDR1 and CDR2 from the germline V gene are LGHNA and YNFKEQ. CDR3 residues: CASSQEPRGPGVSYEQYF. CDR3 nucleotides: TGTGCCAGCAGCCAAGAACCTAGAGGGCCCGGGGTTTCCTACGAGCAGTACTTC.

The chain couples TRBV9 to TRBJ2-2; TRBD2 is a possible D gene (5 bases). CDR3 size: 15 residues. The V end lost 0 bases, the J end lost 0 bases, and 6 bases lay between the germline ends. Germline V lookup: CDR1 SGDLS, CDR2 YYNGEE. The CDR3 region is CASSVAGSNTGELFF. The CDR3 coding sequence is TGTGCCAGCAGCGTAGCGGGATCGAACACCGGGGAGCTGTTTTTT. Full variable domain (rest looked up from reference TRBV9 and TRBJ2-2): DSGVTQTPKHLITATGQRVTLRCSPRSGDLSVYWYQQSLDQGLQFLIQYYNGEERAKGNILERFSAQQFPDLHSELNLSSLELGDSALYFCASSVAGSNTGELFFGEGSRLTVL.

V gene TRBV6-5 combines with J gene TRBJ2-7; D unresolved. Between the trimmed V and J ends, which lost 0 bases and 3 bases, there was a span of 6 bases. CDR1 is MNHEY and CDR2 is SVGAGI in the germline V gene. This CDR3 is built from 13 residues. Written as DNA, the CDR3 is TGTGCCAGCAGTTACTCGTGGAGCTACGAGCAGTACTTC. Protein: CASSYSWSYEQYF.

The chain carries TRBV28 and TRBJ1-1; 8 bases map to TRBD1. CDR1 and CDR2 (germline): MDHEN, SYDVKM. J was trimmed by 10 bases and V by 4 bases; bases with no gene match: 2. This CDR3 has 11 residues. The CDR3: CASSWDRLAFF. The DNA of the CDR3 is TGTGCCAGCAGTTGGGACAGGCTAGCTTTCTTT.

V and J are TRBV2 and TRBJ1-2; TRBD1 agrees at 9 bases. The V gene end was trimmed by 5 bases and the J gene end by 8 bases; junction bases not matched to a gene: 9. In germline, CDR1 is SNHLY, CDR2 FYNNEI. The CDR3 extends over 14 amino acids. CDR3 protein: CASSRQGGNGGYTF. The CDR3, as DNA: TGTGCCAGCAGTAGACAGGGGGGAAATGGGGGCTACACCTTC.

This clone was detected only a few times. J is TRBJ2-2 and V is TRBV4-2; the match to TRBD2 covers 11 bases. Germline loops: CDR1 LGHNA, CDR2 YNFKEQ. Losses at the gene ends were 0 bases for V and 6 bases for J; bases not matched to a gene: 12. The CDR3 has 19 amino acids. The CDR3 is CASSQDSGLTSGSSGELFF. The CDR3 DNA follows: TGTGCCAGCAGCCAAGATTCGGGTTTAACTAGCGGGAGCTCCGGGGAGCTGTTTTTT.

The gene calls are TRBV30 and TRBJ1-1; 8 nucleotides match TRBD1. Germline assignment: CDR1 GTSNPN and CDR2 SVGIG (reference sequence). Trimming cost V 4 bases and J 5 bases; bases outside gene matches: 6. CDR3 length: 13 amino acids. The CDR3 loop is CAWTRDRPTEAFF. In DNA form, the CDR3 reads TGTGCCTGGACCCGGGACAGGCCTACTGAAGCTTTCTTT.

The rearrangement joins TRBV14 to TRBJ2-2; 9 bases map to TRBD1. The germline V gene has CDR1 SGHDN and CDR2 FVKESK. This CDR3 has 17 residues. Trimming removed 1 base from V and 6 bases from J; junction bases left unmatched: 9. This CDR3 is CASSQVRRTGAAGELFF. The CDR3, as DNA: TGTGCCAGCAGCCAAGTGAGGCGGACAGGGGCGGCCGGGGAGCTGTTTTTT.

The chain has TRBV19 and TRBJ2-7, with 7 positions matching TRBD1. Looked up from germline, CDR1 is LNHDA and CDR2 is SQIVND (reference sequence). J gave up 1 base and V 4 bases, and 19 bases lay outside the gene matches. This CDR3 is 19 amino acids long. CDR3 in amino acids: CASSKYRGLGGPPSYEQYF. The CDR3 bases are TGTGCCAGTAGTAAGTACAGGGGCTTAGGCGGGCCACCTTCCTACGAGCAGTACTTC.

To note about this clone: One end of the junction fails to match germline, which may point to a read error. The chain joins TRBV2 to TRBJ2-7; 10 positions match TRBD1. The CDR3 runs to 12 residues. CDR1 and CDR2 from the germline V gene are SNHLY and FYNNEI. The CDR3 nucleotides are TGTGCCAGCAGTGTGGTGCCGGGACAGGGGAGCTTC. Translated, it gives CASSVVPGQGSF.

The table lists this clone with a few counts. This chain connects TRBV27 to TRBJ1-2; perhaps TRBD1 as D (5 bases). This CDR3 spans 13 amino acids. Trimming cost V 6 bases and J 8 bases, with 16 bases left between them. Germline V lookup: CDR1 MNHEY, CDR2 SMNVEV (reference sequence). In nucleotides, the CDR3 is TGTGCCAGCAGGGGGAGGGACTCAGGGGGCTACACCTTC. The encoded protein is CASRGRDSGGYTF.

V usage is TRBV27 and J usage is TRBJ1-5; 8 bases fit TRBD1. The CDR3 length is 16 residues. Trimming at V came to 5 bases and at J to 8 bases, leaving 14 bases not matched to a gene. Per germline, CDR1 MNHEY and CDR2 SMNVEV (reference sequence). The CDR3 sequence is CASSTSTGELGKPQHF. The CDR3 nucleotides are TGTGCCAGCAGTACCTCGACAGGGGAGCTGGGAAAGCCCCAGCATTTT.

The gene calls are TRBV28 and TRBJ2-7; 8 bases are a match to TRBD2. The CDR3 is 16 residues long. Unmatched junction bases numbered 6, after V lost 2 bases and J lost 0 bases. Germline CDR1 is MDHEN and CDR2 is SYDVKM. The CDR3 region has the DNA TGTGCCAGCAGTTTAGAACTAGCGGTTAGCTCCTACGAGCAGTACTTC. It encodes CASSLELAVSSYEQYF.

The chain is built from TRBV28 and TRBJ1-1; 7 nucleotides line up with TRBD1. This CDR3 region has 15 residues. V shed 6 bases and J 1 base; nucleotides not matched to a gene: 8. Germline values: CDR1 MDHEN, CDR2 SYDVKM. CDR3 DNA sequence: TGTGCCAGCAGAAGCCACAGGGGCCAGAACACTGAAGCTTTCTTT. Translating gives CASRSHRGQNTEAFF.

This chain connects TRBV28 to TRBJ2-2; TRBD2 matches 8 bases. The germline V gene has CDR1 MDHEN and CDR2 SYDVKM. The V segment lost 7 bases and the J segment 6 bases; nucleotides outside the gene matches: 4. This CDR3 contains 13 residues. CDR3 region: CASNGREAGELFF. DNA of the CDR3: TGTGCCAGCAACGGGCGGGAGGCCGGGGAGCTGTTTTTT.